This T cell receptor beta chain was found in a study of glioma-infiltrating T cells. Germline CDR1 reads SGHRS; CDR2 reads YFSETQ. Trimming pared 0 bases from V and 3 bases from J, leaving 12 bases between. The CDR3 spans 15 residues. TCR alpha and beta CDR3 regions were amplified from RNA using iRepertoire nested multiplex PCR. Each CDR3 protein gets one entry after TCRdb re-called the multiplex PCR reads with MiXCR. The sample shows 100,000 to 150,000 distinct CDR3 sequences, around a quarter of them seen only once. The TCR sequence derives from a human donor with low-grade glioma or glioblastoma, undergoing nonglioma brain surgery, or in good health (not recorded which). The chain combines TRBV5-1 with TRBJ1-2, with D tentatively TRBD1 (5 bases). The sequenced material came from glioma tissue, nonneoplastic brain tissue, or PBMCs (not recorded which). For the CDR3, the DNA is TGCGCCAGCAGCTTGGCCGAGGGGCAGTACTATGGCTACACCTTC. Residues: CASSLAEGQYYGYTF.